These T cell receptor beta chains were read from a single sample in a study of T cell repertoires in cytomegalovirus infection. A single record per CDR3 protein comes from TCRdb applying MiXCR to the reads. Of just over 150,000 distinct CDR3 sequences detected, about a quarter appear once; the ten largest clones hold 10% to 11%. The sequenced sample was PBMCs. These receptors were taken from a human donor in good health (CMV status not recorded). Some clones in this sample may be carry-over from other donors' samples. Each CDR3 is given with its conserved first and last residue. The D gene is left open where the match is weak. A clone size is listed for some rows: how often the clone was seen (once, few, many), or a class if it is expanded.

j_call v_call clone_size d_call cdr3_nt cdr3_aa
TRBJ2-2 TRBV7-2 many NA TGTGCCAGCAGCCCTACCCTAGCGAACACCGGGGAGCTGTTTTTT CASSPTLANTGELFF
TRBJ2-1 TRBV20-1 NA TRBD2 TGCAGTGCTTTAGCGGGATCAATCGGAAATGAGCAGTTCTTC CSALAGSIGNEQFF
TRBJ2-7 TRBV18 NA TRBD1 TGTGCCAGCTCACCGGGACAGCATTACGAGCAGTACTTC CASSPGQHYEQYF
TRBJ1-2 TRBV29-1 many TRBD1 TGCAGCGTTGAAGAAGAATTAGGGAGACAGGGGGCTTATGGCTACACCTTC CSVEEELGRQGAYGYTF
TRBJ1-2 TRBV5-1 few NA TGCGCCAGCAGCTTGGTGGGCAGGGAGTTCGGTGGCTACACCTTC CASSLVGREFGGYTF
TRBJ1-2 TRBV28 many TRBD1 TGTGCCAGCAGTTACCGACAGGGGTGGTATGGCTACACCTTC CASSYRQGWYGYTF
TRBJ2-7 TRBV4-1 NA NA TGCGCCAGCAGCCAATATCAGGGGCAAGAGCAGTACTTC CASSQYQGQEQYF
TRBJ1-1 TRBV28 few NA TGTGCCAGCAGTTTAAAAGGGGGGAGGACTGAAGCTTTCTTT CASSLKGGRTEAFF
TRBJ2-3 TRBV7-2 many NA TGTGCCAGCACTAATAATGGACTGGGGGATACGCAGTATTTT CASTNNGLGDTQYF
TRBJ2-1 TRBV5-1 few NA TGCGCCAGCAGCCCCGCTAGCGTGTCCTACAATGAGCAGTTCTTC CASSPASVSYNEQFF
TRBJ2-3 TRBV6-2/TRBV6-3 NA NA TGTGCCAGCAGTTATCTCCGCGGGGACGTTGGAGATACGCAGTATTTT CASSYLRGDVGDTQYF
TRBJ2-3 TRBV24-1 NA TRBD2 TGTGCCACCAGTGACCCACTAGCGGGGGACCGCACAGATACGCAGTATTTT CATSDPLAGDRTDTQYF
TRBJ1-2 TRBV12-3/TRBV12-4 many TRBD1 TGTGCCAGCAGTAATGACAGGGTCTATGGCTACACCTTC CASSNDRVYGYTF
TRBJ1-2 TRBV28 many NA TGTGCCAGCAGTTTATTCAGGGATCAGGATGGCTACACCTTC CASSLFRDQDGYTF
TRBJ2-7 TRBV12-3/TRBV12-4 NA NA TGTGCCAGCAGTTTTATGGGACCGGGACGGGAGCCCAGCGAGCAGTACTTC CASSFMGPGREPSEQYF
TRBJ1-4 TRBV5-4 few TRBD1 TGTGCCAGCAGCGCAGGGGGTATGGATGAAAAACTGTTTTTT CASSAGGMDEKLFF
TRBJ2-5 TRBV15 NA TRBD2 TGTGCCACCAGCAGAGATCGCGGTAGCGGGAGCTGGTACCAAGAGACCCAGTACTTC CATSRDRGSGSWYQETQYF
TRBJ1-1 TRBV6-1 NA NA TGTGCCAGCAGTGAAGGGGCACCTGGAGGGACTGAAGCTTTCTTT CASSEGAPGGTEAFF
TRBJ1-6 TRBV29-1 NA TRBD1 TGCAGCGCCAAGACAGGGTCTACTAATTCACCCCTCCACTTT CSAKTGSTNSPLHF
TRBJ1-3 TRBV7-6 NA NA TGTGCCAGCAGCTTATCTACGGGTTCCGGGGGAAACACCATATATTTT CASSLSTGSGGNTIYF
TRBJ2-7 TRBV7-9 many NA TGTGCCAGCAGCGCCAGAGGGTACGAGCAGTACTTC CASSARGYEQYF
TRBJ2-1 TRBV9 NA TRBD2 TGTGCCAGCAGCGTATCCTCTAGCGGGGGAACCTACAATGAGCAGTTCTTC CASSVSSSGGTYNEQFF